This T cell receptor (beta chain) was recorded in a study of blood T cell repertoires in COVID-19. Study context: COVID-19 samples, acute and convalescent, were from the United States, Italy and Spain. PBMCs, B-cell-depleted T cells, or T cells provided the cDNA or gDNA that made up the material.

CDR3 length: 16 residues. V trimming: 4 bases; J trimming: 4 bases; junction bases outside the gene matches: 11. CDR1 and CDR2 from the germline V gene are MNHNY and SVGAGI (reference sequence). Per the original methods: Amplified reference gene primers provided the basis for estimating nucleated cell counts. Clones were sequenced by immunoSEQ multiplex PCR, and TCRdb holds only the in-frame ones, with some missing. Clone size and V and J calls were adopted from that table, with D and trimming inferred from the DNA. The sample holds tens of thousands of clones, roughly 80% seen once. The receptor's source is a woman aged 60-75 years with acute or convalescent COVID-19. V usage is TRBV6-6 and J usage is TRBJ1-2; TRBD1 matches 8 bases. The specimen was peripheral blood. The DNA for the CDR3 is TGTGCCAGCAGTTCCCCCGCGGACAGGGCGACCTATGGCTACACCTTC. It is translated as CASSSPADRATYGYTF.